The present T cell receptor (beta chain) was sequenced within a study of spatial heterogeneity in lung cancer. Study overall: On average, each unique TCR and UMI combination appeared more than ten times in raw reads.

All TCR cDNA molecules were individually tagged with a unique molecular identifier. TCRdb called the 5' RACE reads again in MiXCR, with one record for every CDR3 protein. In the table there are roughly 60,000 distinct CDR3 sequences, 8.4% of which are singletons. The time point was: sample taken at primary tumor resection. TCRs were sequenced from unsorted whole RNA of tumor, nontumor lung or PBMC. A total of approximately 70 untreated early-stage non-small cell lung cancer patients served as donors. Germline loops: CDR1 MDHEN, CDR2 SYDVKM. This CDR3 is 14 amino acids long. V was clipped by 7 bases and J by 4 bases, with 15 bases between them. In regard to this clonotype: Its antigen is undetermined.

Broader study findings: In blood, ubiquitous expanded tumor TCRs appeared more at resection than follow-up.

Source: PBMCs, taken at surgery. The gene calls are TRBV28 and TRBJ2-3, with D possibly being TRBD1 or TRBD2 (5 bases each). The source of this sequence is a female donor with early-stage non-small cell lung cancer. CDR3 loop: CASNGFPGPDTQYF. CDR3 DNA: TGTGCCAGCAATGGCTTCCCGGGGCCAGATACGCAGTATTTT.